The clone carrying this T cell receptor (beta chain) was picked up many times. The antigen is not known. Time point defined: newly diagnosed GD, antithyroid drugs for less than 3 months. RNA from PBMCs was the source of the TCR library. The CDR3 loop spans 10 amino acids. Trimming shortened V by 6 bases and J by 8 bases, and 10 bases separated the two germline ends. The germline V gene has CDR1 GTSNPN and CDR2 SVGIG (reference sequence). The authors built TCR beta libraries using iRepertoire HTBI primers and Arm-PCR of CDR3 regions. TCRdb re-analysed the multiplex PCR reads in MiXCR, keeping a single row per CDR3 protein. This repertoire shows hundreds of thousands of distinct CDR3 sequences, 15% to 20% found once; its top ten account for around 11%. The data originate from a study of regulatory T cells in long-lasting Graves disease. Findings and limits, study-wide: Peripheral blood alone, not thyroid tissue, underwent study.

These data are also associated with another study on T cells in Graves' hyperthyroidism and ophthalmopathy. That source adds: Hyperthyroidism had been newly diagnosed in patients aged 18 to 65, and its duration was under 2 months. Through a model of 13 V-J features, ophthalmopathy was separated from stable hyperthyroidism.

The chain has TRBV30 and TRBJ1-2, with D unclear. The clonotype originates from a man younger than 30 with Graves disease. The sequencing used peripheral blood mononuclear cells (PBMCs), collected at new diagnosis, from a patient treated with antithyroid drugs. The CDR3: CACLSGGYTF. The CDR3 DNA reads TGTGCCTGCCTTTCGGGCGGCTACACCTTC.